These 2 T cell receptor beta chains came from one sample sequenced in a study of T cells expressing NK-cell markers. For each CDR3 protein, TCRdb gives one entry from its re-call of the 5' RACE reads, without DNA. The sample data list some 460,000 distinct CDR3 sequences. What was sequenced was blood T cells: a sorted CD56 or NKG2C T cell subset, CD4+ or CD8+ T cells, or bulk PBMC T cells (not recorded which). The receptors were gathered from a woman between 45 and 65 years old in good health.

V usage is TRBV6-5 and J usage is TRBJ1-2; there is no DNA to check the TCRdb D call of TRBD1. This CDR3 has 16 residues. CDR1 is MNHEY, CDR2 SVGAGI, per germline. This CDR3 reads CASSYSAGLVNYGYTF.

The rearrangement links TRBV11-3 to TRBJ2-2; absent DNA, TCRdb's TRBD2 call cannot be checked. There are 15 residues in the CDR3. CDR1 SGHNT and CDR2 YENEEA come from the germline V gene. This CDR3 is CASSLVRLATGELFF.